This T cell receptor (beta chain) was sequenced during a study of human T cells and chemical hapten exposure. Study-wide background: Throughout the approximately 24-week study, diphenylcyclopropenone was applied weekly to the patients' scalps. DPC (0.01%) was patch tested on the upper back and read at 6 days.

This clonotype was counted between two and nine times. Time point defined: patch test 1, 2 weeks after DPC sensitization. Treatment described: therapeutic diphenylcyclopropenone sensitization with weekly scalp DPC. In every case, blood was obtained before the patch test was applied. TCRdb re-analysed the RACE reads in MiXCR, keeping a single row per CDR3 protein. This sample has more than 95,000 distinct CDR3 sequences, with 12% found just once. The CDR3 runs to 11 residues. CDR1 is SEHNR, CDR2 FQNEAQ, per germline (reference sequence). Trimming stripped 5 bases from V and 0 bases from J, with 1 base between.

The TCR was taken from a woman aged 50 to 60 with alopecia areata. Some clones in this sample may be carry-over from other donors' samples. The chain has TRBV7-9 and TRBJ2-5; D not certain. The specimen comprised whole blood, sampled in connection with sensitization to the hapten diphenylcyclopropenone (DPC). CDR3 region: CASSNQETQYF. The CDR3 bases are TGTGCCAGCAGCAACCAAGAGACCCAGTACTTC.